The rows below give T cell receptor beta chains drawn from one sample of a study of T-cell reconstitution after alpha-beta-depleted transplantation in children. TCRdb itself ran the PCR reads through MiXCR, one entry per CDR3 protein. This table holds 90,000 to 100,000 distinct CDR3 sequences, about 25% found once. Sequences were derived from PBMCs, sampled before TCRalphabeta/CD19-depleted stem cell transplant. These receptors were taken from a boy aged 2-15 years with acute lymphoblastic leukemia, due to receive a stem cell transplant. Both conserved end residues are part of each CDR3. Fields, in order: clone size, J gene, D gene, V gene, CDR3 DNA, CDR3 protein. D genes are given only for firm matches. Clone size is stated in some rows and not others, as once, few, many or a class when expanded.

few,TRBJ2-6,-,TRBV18,TGTGCCAGCTCACCACCGGGACTCCTCCGCTCTGGGGCCAACGTCCTGACTTTC,CASSPPGLLRSGANVLTF
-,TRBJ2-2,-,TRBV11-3,TGTGCCAGCAGCTCCGGGGGAGTCACCGGGGAGCTGTTTTTT,CASSSGGVTGELFF
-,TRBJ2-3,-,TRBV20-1,TGCAGTGCTAGCCCCTATAGTGGTCATGTCACAGATACGCAGTATTTT,CSASPYSGHVTDTQYF
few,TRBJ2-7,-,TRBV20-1,TGCAGTGCTAAGGGACCTACCGACGCCTACGAGCAGTACTTC,CSAKGPTDAYEQYF
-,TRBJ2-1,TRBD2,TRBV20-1,TGCAGTGCTAGTCCTTTAGCGGGAAGGCGTTACAATGAGCAGTTCTTC,CSASPLAGRRYNEQFF
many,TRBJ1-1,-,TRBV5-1,TGCGCCAGCAGCTTGGAGTCTCCCTCCACTGAAGCTTTCTTT,CASSLESPSTEAFF
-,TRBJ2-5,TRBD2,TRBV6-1,TGTGCCAGCAGTGAACGTCCTAGCGGGTACCAAGAGACCCAGTACTTC,CASSERPSGYQETQYF
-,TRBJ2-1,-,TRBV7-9,TGTGCCAGCAGTCGATGGAGCGGTCGTTACAATGAGCAGTTCTTC,CASSRWSGRYNEQFF
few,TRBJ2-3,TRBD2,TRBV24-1,TGTGCCACCCAGGATCGGGTTAGCGGGAGTCCAGATACGCAGTATTTT,CATQDRVSGSPDTQYF
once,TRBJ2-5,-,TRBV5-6,TGTGCCAGCAGCTTGGGGTCGCTAGGGATAGAGACCCAGTACTTC,CASSLGSLGIETQYF
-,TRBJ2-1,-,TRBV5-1,TGCGCCAGCAGCTGGGGCGACAGCTACAATGAGCAGTTCTTC,CASSWGDSYNEQFF
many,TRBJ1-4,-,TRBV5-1,TGCGCCAGCAGCTTGGCCTCGGCGTCTGGTGAAAAACTGTTTTTT,CASSLASASGEKLFF
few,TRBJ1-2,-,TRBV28,TGTGCCAGCAGTTCCAACCGGGGCTCCTATGGCTACACCTTC,CASSSNRGSYGYTF
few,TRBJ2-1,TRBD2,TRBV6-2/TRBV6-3,TGTGCCAGCAGTCCTAGCGGCCCCTCGTATGAGCAGTTCTTC,CASSPSGPSYEQFF
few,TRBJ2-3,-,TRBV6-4,TGTGCCAGCAGTAAACAGGGGGGGAGCACAGATACGCAGTATTTT,CASSKQGGSTDTQYF
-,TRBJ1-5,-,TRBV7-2,TGTGCCAGCAGCTTAGTTCAGGGGCAGCCCCAGCATTTT,CASSLVQGQPQHF
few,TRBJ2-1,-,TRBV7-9,TGTGCCAGCAGCTTAGATTGGGGCGCCGGCGATGAGCAGTTCTTC,CASSLDWGAGDEQFF
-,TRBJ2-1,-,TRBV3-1,TGTGCCAGCAGGTCCGGGACTCTTGGGCGGGAGCAGTTCTTC,CASRSGTLGREQFF
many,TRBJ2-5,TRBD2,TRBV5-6,TGTGCCAGCAGCTTTAGCGGGAGAGGCGGGGAGACCCAGTACTTC,CASSFSGRGGETQYF
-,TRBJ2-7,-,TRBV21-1,TGTGCCAGCAGCTCAAAAAGAGAACAGGGGGCCTACGAGCAGTACTTC,CASSSKREQGAYEQYF
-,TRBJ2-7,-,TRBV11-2,TGTGCCAGCAGCTTAGATATTCTGGATAACGAGCAGTACTTC,CASSLDILDNEQYF
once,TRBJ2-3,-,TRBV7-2,TGTGCCAGCAGCCCGGGTTGGGGGTATGCGGCAGATACGCAGTATTTT,CASSPGWGYAADTQYF
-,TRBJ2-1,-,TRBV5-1,TGCGCCAGCCCCATATCGAGCGGAGGGGCGAGTGAGCAGTTCTTC,CASPISSGGASEQFF
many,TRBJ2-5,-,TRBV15,TGTGCCACCAGCAGAGATTCTAACAGGGGAGGAGAGACCCAGTACTTC,CATSRDSNRGGETQYF
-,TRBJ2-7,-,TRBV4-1,TGCGCCAGCAGCCAAGCAAGCATGGGGTACGAGCAGTACTTC,CASSQASMGYEQYF
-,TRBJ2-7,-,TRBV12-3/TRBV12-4,TGTGCCAGCAGCAGGGGACCCGTAGTCCTCCCCTACGAGCAGTACTTC,CASSRGPVVLPYEQYF
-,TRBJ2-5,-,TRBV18,TGTGCCAGCTCAGAGCCGTGGGGGCAAGAGACCCAGTACTTC,CASSEPWGQETQYF
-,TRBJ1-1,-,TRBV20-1,TGCAGTGTTGGTAGGGAGACTGAAGCTTTCTTT,CSVGRETEAFF
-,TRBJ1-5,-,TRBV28,TGTGCCAGCAGTTTCTGGGGAGACGGGCATCAGCCCCAGCATTTT,CASSFWGDGHQPQHF
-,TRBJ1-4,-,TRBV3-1,TGTGCCAGCAGCCCTGGTAGGGGTCTTGGTGAAAAACTGTTTTTT,CASSPGRGLGEKLFF
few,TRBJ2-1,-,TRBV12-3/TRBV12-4,TGTGCCAGCAGTGGGGACGGCCAGGGTGAGCAGTTCTTC,CASSGDGQGEQFF
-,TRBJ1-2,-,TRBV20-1,TGCAGTGCTAGTGTGGGAATCGGCTATGGCTACACCTTC,CSASVGIGYGYTF
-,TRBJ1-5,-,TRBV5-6,TGTGCCAGCAGCACTTGGAAAGACATGCGGAGCAATCAGCCCCAGCATTTT,CASSTWKDMRSNQPQHF
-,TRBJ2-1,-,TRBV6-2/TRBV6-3,TGTGCCGTGAGCTCCTACAATGAGCAGTTCTTC,CAVSSYNEQFF
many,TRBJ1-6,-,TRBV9,TGTGCCAGCAGCGTAAGCCGCGGCAGGGATTCACCCCTCCACTTT,CASSVSRGRDSPLHF
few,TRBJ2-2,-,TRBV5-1,TGCGCCAGCAGTTTCCCCCGTAGCGGAGGGAACACCGGGGAGCTGTTTTTT,CASSFPRSGGNTGELFF
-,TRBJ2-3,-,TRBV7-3,TGTGCCAGCAGCTTTAGCGGAGGGGTCACAGATACGCAGTATTTT,CASSFSGGVTDTQYF
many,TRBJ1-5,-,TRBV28,TGTGCCACGCGATTAACGGGACTACCTAATCAGCCCCAGCATTTT,CATRLTGLPNQPQHF
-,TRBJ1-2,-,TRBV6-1,TGTGCCAGCAGTGAAGGTATAGCAGGGTTCTATGGCTACACCTTC,CASSEGIAGFYGYTF
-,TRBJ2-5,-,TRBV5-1,TGCGCCAGCAGCTTGGTAGCGGACCTGCAAGAGACCCAGTACTTC,CASSLVADLQETQYF
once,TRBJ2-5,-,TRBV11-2,TGTGCCAGCAGCCCACCGTCCGTGGGGTTACAAGAGACCCAGTACTTC,CASSPPSVGLQETQYF
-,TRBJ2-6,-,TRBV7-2,TGTGCCAGCAGCTACCGGGACACGAGCTCTGGGGCCAACGTCCTGACTTTC,CASSYRDTSSGANVLTF
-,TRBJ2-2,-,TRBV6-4,TGTGCCGGCAGTGTAGCGGAGGGGCCCGGGGAGCTGTTTTTT,CAGSVAEGPGELFF
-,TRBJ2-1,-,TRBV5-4,TGTGCCAGCAGCTTGGTTGCGGAGAAGCAGTTCTTC,CASSLVAEKQFF
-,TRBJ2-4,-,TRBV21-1,TGTGCCAGCAGGACCACTAGCGGAGGGGTCGGGAACATTCAGTACTTC,CASRTTSGGVGNIQYF
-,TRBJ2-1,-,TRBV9,TGTGCCAGCAGCCCCGTTATGGAGCGGGAGCAGTTCTTC,CASSPVMEREQFF
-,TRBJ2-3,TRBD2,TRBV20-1,TGCAGTGCGATCGCCCTAGCGGAGTTAAGCAATTTCGGGGATACGCAGTATTTT,CSAIALAELSNFGDTQYF
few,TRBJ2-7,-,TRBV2,TGTGCCACCGGAGCCGGGACCCCCTACGAGCAGTACTTC,CATGAGTPYEQYF
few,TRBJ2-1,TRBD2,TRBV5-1,TGCGCCAGCAGCCGAACTACTAGCGCGTACAATGAGCAGTTCTTC,CASSRTTSAYNEQFF
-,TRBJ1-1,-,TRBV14,TGTGCCAGCAGCCTACTGGAAGGTTCTTCGTCGGCTTTCTTT,CASSLLEGSSSAFF
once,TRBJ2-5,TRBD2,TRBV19,TGTGCCAGTGACAAAGGGACTAGCGACCAAGAGACCCAGTACTTC,CASDKGTSDQETQYF
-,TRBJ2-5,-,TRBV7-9,TGTGCCAGCAGCCCCGAGTCCCCCGTTACTGAGACCCAGTACTTC,CASSPESPVTETQYF
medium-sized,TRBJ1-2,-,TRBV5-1,TGCGCCAGCAGCTGGGACAAGAGCTATGGCTACACCTTC,CASSWDKSYGYTF
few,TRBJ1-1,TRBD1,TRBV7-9,TGTGCCAGCAGGGGGGCAGGGGGGTACACTGAAGCTTTCTTT,CASRGAGGYTEAFF
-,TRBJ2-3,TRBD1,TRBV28,TGTGCCAGCACCGAAGCCAGGGGGTTTATAGATACGCAGTATTTT,CASTEARGFIDTQYF
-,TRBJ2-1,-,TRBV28,TGTGCCAGCAGTTTATTCCCCATCTCCTACAATGAGCAGTTCTTC,CASSLFPISYNEQFF
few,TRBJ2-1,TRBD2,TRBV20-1,TGCAGTGCTAGAGGTCTAGCGGGAGTATCCTACAATGAGCAGTTCTTC,CSARGLAGVSYNEQFF
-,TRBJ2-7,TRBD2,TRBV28,TGTGCCAGCAGTGACTCCGGGACTAGCGGCTACGAGCAGTACTTC,CASSDSGTSGYEQYF
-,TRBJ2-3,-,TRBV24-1,TGTGCCACCAGTGACGAGACGGAGGACTCCACAGATACGCAGTATTTT,CATSDETEDSTDTQYF
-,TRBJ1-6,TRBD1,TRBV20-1,TGCAGTGCTACGGGACAGGGGCCTACCTCCTATAATTCACCCCTCCACTTT,CSATGQGPTSYNSPLHF